A selection of T cell receptor beta chains follows, all from one sample in a study of blood T cell repertoires in COVID-19. Profiling relied on immunoSEQ multiplex PCR, and the TCRdb table lists in-frame clones only, not all of them. The data contain over 55,000 clones, approximately 90% of them seen just once; the ten biggest clones take up 8.5%. Sequencing used peripheral blood. These receptors all come from a human donor in a cohort sampled during active COVID-19. CDR3s leave out the opening cysteine and the closing phenylalanine or tryptophan. Each record gives: V gene, J gene, CDR3 protein.

V: TRBV28; J: TRBJ2-7; CDR3: ASRLQGFNSYEQY
V: TRBV7-2; J: TRBJ2-7; CDR3: ASNKGATPWEQY
V: TRBV11-2; J: TRBJ2-1; CDR3: ASSLVYGAGPRDEQF
V: TRBV19; J: TRBJ1-1; CDR3: ASSMGSRQQMGAF
V: TRBV27; J: TRBJ2-2; CDR3: ASSLDRGGGELF
V: TRBV4-1; J: TRBJ2-7; CDR3: ASSQVALKHYEQY
V: TRBV5-8; J: TRBJ1-2; CDR3: ASSGRDGILGGYT
V: TRBV9; J: TRBJ2-1; CDR3: ASSADRGGNEQF
V: TRBV30; J: TRBJ1-2; CDR3: ACSVQGAYGYT
V: TRBV3-1/TRBV3-2; J: TRBJ1-6; CDR3: ASSLQDNSPLH
V: TRBV27; J: TRBJ2-7; CDR3: ASSPTPGQGNYEQY
V: TRBV7-2; J: TRBJ2-7; CDR3: ASSLLATSYEQY
V: TRBV10-3; J: TRBJ1-2; CDR3: AISEVLTGVGRGYT
V: TRBV11-2; J: TRBJ2-1; CDR3: ASTHRLAGGHGEQF
V: TRBV2; J: TRBJ1-2; CDR3: ASSGRGYT
V: TRBV5-4; J: TRBJ2-3; CDR3: ASRDLADTDTQY
V: TRBV11-2; J: TRBJ1-1; CDR3: ASSLAGTTNTEAF
V: TRBV27; J: TRBJ2-7; CDR3: ASSSPTGSYEQY
V: TRBV28; J: TRBJ2-7; CDR3: ASSLKGTSYEQY
V: TRBV7-2; J: TRBJ2-1; CDR3: ASSLALAVSSYNEQF
V: TRBV5-1; J: TRBJ2-7; CDR3: ASSLSSGGLYEQY
V: TRBV19; J: TRBJ2-7; CDR3: ASSITHSYEQY
V: TRBV2; J: TRBJ2-7; CDR3: ASSEATGDRAYEQY
V: TRBV24-1; J: TRBJ2-6; CDR3: ATSDSWTGSSGANVLT
V: TRBV5-1; J: TRBJ1-6; CDR3: ASSPRTGSERNSPLH
V: TRBV11-2; J: TRBJ2-7; CDR3: ASSLELLGTPSSYEQY
V: TRBV11-2; J: TRBJ1-6; CDR3: ASRDRGSSYNSPLH
V: TRBV4-1; J: TRBJ1-3; CDR3: ASSGGSQGNTIY
V: TRBV20-1; J: TRBJ1-3; CDR3: SAGLANTIY
V: TRBV9; J: TRBJ2-5; CDR3: ASSSRTDQETQY
V: TRBV24-1; J: TRBJ1-4; CDR3: ATSKPGTPTRREKLF
V: TRBV19; J: TRBJ1-1; CDR3: ASSGAGPISMNTEAF
V: TRBV7-2; J: TRBJ2-7; CDR3: ASSPTSGGPYEQY
V: TRBV6-1; J: TRBJ2-7; CDR3: ASSERPGTAIRGYEQY
V: TRBV4-2; J: TRBJ2-5; CDR3: ASSPSFGEQETQY
V: TRBV5-6; J: TRBJ1-2; CDR3: ASSPWDRTPIQGYT
V: TRBV19; J: TRBJ2-7; CDR3: ASSLPHSSDEQY
V: TRBV29-1; J: TRBJ1-1; CDR3: SVGQGNTEAF
V: TRBV12-2; J: TRBJ2-1; CDR3: ASRLGAADPPSEQF
V: TRBV12-5; J: TRBJ2-7; CDR3: ASGRTVNEQY